The present TCR beta chain was sequenced within a study of response to subunit inactivated influenza vaccine. Study results and caveats: The authors put forward the suggestion that each seasonal influenza vaccination may bring in only a limited number of new T cells.

To note about this clonotype: Its antigen is currently unknown.

Trimming stripped 6 bases from V and 8 bases from J, with 17 bases between. The germline V gene has CDR1 SGHRS and CDR2 YFSETQ. The CDR3 spans 14 residues. TCRdb recomputed calls from the RT-PCR reads with MiXCR, one row per CDR3 protein. The top ten clones hold 6.5% to 8.5% of a sample with 650,000 to 800,000 distinct CDR3 sequences, roughly 13% of them seen once. The source is a man in his fifties or sixties who received an inactivated influenza vaccine. This chain uses TRBV5-1 with TRBJ2-2, with D possibly TRBD1 on 6 matching bases. The starting material was PBMCs from blood, obtained 14 days before vaccination. This chain's CDR3 is CASNTQGSRGELFF. In DNA, the CDR3 is TGCGCCAGCAACACACAGGGATCCCGAGGGGAGCTGTTTTTT. The full variable domain, in which reference TRBV5-1 and TRBJ2-2 provide the parts outside the CDR3, is KAGVTQTPRYLIKTRGQQVTLSCSPISGHRSVSWYQQTPGQGLQFLFEYFSETQRNKGNFPGRFSGRQFSNSRSEMNVSTLELGDSALYLCASNTQGSRGELFFGEGSRLTVL.